This TCR beta chain was found in a study of regulatory T cells in long-lasting Graves disease. Study-level points and caveats: Persistent Graves' patients showed reduced TCR diversity versus newly diagnosed patients. The analysis examined peripheral blood only and excluded thyroid tissue.

This CDR3 contains 16 residues. Germline V gene lookup returns CDR1 ENHRY and CDR2 SYGVKD. J lost 2 bases, V lost 8 bases, and 7 bases had no gene match. Building of the TCR beta libraries involved iRepertoire HTBI primers and Arm-PCR of CDR3 regions. MiXCR was run by TCRdb on the multiplex PCR reads, yielding one entry per CDR3 protein. This sample carries some 370,000 distinct CDR3 sequences, around 21% of them seen once, and the ten largest clones take less than 25%. Concerning this clonotype itself: Its antigen is unidentified.

Specified time point: persistent/refractory GD, antithyroid drugs over 5 years with positive TRAb. PBMC RNA was the source of the TCR library. Peripheral blood, at 8.5 to 9 milliliters, went into EDTA tubes. The V and J genes are TRBV10-3 and TRBJ2-6; the match to TRBD1 covers 9 bases. This clonotype was sampled from a female donor with Graves disease. Sequenced here: peripheral blood mononuclear cells (PBMCs), sampled when the disease was refractory, from a patient treated with antithyroid drugs. CDR3: CAIPQGASAGANVLTF. Here the CDR3 DNA reads TGTGCCATCCCACAGGGGGCCTCGGCTGGGGCCAACGTCCTGACTTTC.